A single sample is the source of the 28 T cell receptor beta chains below, sequenced in a study of beta chain features in type 1 diabetes. General study points: In all four CD4+ subsets, TCRB CDR3 length was significantly, moderately reduced in type 1 diabetes.

No antigen is known for these receptors. Since all of the isolated RNA was reverse transcribed, expressed TCRB transcripts were what got sequenced. The protocol was immunoSEQ multiplex PCR, while the TCRdb copy is restricted to in-frame clones and leaves out a portion. The sample has around 650,000 clones, about an eighth seen once. Sequenced material: naive CD4+ T cells from blood. These receptors came from a young man with type 1 diabetes.

J is TRBJ2-5 and V is TRBV10-1; weak D call: TRBD2 (6 bases). V lost 4 bases and J lost 5, with 20 bases in between. The V gene's germline CDR1 is WNHNN and CDR2 SYGVQD (reference sequence). The CDR3 runs 16 residues. The CDR3 here is CASSGVTGVLMETQYF. The DNA for the CDR3 is TGCGCCAGCAGTGGGGTCACGGGGGTATTGATGGAGACCCAGTACTTC.

Comment on this clone: Other DNA variants within this sample encode the same CDR3. The rearrangement links TRBV18 to TRBJ1-4; no reliable D call. CDR1 KGHSH and CDR2 LQKENI come from the germline V gene. The CDR3 sequence is 13 residues long. Between the trimmed V and J ends, which lost 2 bases and 5 bases, there was a span of 6 bases. CDR3 region: CASSPGSNEKLFF. The CDR3 bases are TGTGCCAGCTCACCAGGGAGCAATGAAAAACTGTTTTTT.

V and J are TRBV25-1 and TRBJ2-7; 9 bases match TRBD1. The ends lost 4 bases at V and 6 bases at J; junction bases unmatched: 7. Per germline, CDR1 MGHDK and CDR2 SYGVNS. This CDR3 has 14 residues. The CDR3 coding sequence is TGTGCCAGCAGTGCGGACAGGGGTACTACCGAGCAGTACTTC. Translating it yields CASSADRGTTEQYF.

This clone was observed a few times. This chain links TRBV29-1 with TRBJ2-1, with unresolved D. There are 14 residues in the CDR3. Deletions cut 5 bases from V and 9 bases from J, with 20 bases between. Germline CDR1 reads SQVTM; CDR2 reads ANQGSEA. The CDR3 nucleotides are TGCAGCGTTTCCCGGGTGGGGATGTGGGGTGAGCAGTTCTTC. It translates to CSVSRVGMWGEQFF.

The V gene is TRBV7-2, the J gene TRBJ1-6, with 9 bases fitting TRBD1. There are 15 residues in the CDR3. The germline V gene has CDR1 SGHTA and CDR2 FQGNSA. Trimming at V came to 0 bases and at J to 10 bases, leaving 4 bases not matched to a gene. DNA of the CDR3: TGTGCCAGCAGCTTAGCGGGACAGGGAAGGTCACCCCTCCACTTT. It encodes CASSLAGQGRSPLHF.

This clone showed up just a few times. This chain links TRBV28 with TRBJ2-5, with D possibly TRBD1 on 5 matching bases. The CDR3 contains 15 residues. The ends were cut back, 4 bases at V and 4 bases at J, with 16 bases in the middle. The germline V gene has CDR1 MDHEN and CDR2 SYDVKM. In DNA form, the CDR3 reads TGTGCCAGCAGTTCTACGTTCAGGGTAGCAGAGACCCAGTACTTC. The encoded protein is CASSSTFRVAETQYF.

This clone came up a few times. The chain has TRBV18 and TRBJ2-1; D ambiguous. V gave up 0 bases and J gave up 6 bases, with 6 bases separating them. The CDR3 runs 13 residues. Per germline, CDR1 KGHSH and CDR2 LQKENI. In DNA, the CDR3 is TGTGCCAGCTCACCACCTTCCCTCAATGAGCAGTTCTTC. It codes for CASSPPSLNEQFF.

The chain links TRBV27 to TRBJ2-5; D is tentatively TRBD1 or TRBD2 (7 bases each). V was trimmed by 3 bases and J by 5 bases, leaving 16 bases between them. The CDR3 runs to 15 residues. CDR1 and CDR2 from the germline V gene are MNHEY and SMNVEV (reference sequence). CDR3 protein: CASSLSRQGGETQYF. CDR3 DNA: TGTGCCAGCAGTTTGTCCAGACAGGGAGGGGAGACCCAGTACTTC.

The chain links TRBV7-8 to TRBJ2-7; 10 positions agree with TRBD1. Per germline, CDR1 SGHVS and CDR2 FQNEAQ. The CDR3 covers 17 residues. Trimming removed 1 base from V and 5 bases from J; junction bases left unmatched: 11. The CDR3 protein is CASSLGPPRTGGHEQYF. CDR3 bases: TGTGCCAGCAGCTTAGGGCCTCCGAGGACAGGGGGGCACGAGCAGTACTTC.

The rearrangement uses TRBV7-2 and TRBJ2-3, with 8 bases identical to TRBD2. J gave up 2 bases and V 6 bases, and 4 bases lay outside the gene matches. Per germline, CDR1 SGHTA and CDR2 FQGNSA. The CDR3 is made up of 14 amino acids. CDR3 loop: CASSIAGNTDTQYF. The CDR3 DNA reads TGTGCCAGCAGTATAGCGGGGAACACAGATACGCAGTATTTT.

The gene calls are TRBV7-9 and TRBJ1-5; the D gene is possibly TRBD1 (6 bases). Germline CDR1 reads SEHNR; CDR2 reads FQNEAQ (reference sequence). The CDR3 contains 15 residues. V was pared by 1 base and J by 5 bases, with 12 bases between. The CDR3 is CASSLDGQLHQPQHF. In nucleotides, the CDR3 is TGTGCCAGCAGCTTAGACGGACAGTTACATCAGCCCCAGCATTTT.

This clone was detected only a few times. Here the CDR3 DNA reads TGTGCCAGCAGCGCCCTGGGGGACACTGAAGCTTTCTTT. Its translation: CASSALGDTEAFF. The chain carries TRBV14 and TRBJ1-1; D perhaps matches TRBD1 (5 bases). This CDR3 region has 13 residues. Germline CDR1 is SGHDN and CDR2 is FVKESK. Trimming stripped 5 bases from V and 3 bases from J, with 10 bases between.

The chain carries TRBV28 and TRBJ1-3; maybe TRBD1 (5 bases). The CDR3 runs 11 residues. CDR1 is MDHEN, CDR2 SYDVKM, per germline. Trimming stripped 8 bases from V and 7 bases from J, with 9 bases between. The CDR3 is CASPGRNTIYF. The CDR3, as DNA: TGTGCCAGCCCGGGGCGGAACACCATATATTTT.

In this sample, this clone turned up a few times. The rearrangement links TRBV7-2 to TRBJ2-3, with 14 bases that match TRBD2. V lost 5 bases, J lost 3 bases, and 4 bases stayed unmatched. There are 16 residues in the CDR3. Germline CDR1 and CDR2: SGHTA and FQGNSA. The CDR3 loop reads CASSPRTSGGTDTQYF. The CDR3 DNA reads as TGTGCCAGCAGCCCGAGGACTAGCGGGGGGACAGATACGCAGTATTTT.

In its sample, this clone was seen a few times. V is TRBV12-5 and J is TRBJ2-1; D gene ambiguous. The CDR3 spans 15 residues. Germline CDR1 is LGHNT and CDR2 is FRNRAP. V lost 2 bases and J 7 bases, leaving 15 bases between the germline ends. The CDR3 spells CASGLTAVGYNEQFF. The CDR3 DNA reads as TGTGCTAGTGGTTTGACAGCAGTGGGATATAATGAGCAGTTCTTC.

This clone was found a few times. The chain couples TRBV2 to TRBJ2-2, with 8 bases matching TRBD1. Germline V lookup: CDR1 SNHLY, CDR2 FYNNEI. This CDR3 has 15 residues. The junction had 4 bases not matched to a gene; V was cut back by 5 bases and J by 2 bases. The CDR3 DNA reads TGTGCCAGCAGTCAGGGACAGGCTAACACCGGGGAGCTGTTTTTT. This gives the protein CASSQGQANTGELFF.

This clone came up a few times. This sequence joins TRBV4-2 and TRBJ2-1; 7 nucleotides align to TRBD1. This CDR3 spans 17 amino acids. Germline CDR1 LGHNA, CDR2 YNFKEQ. V was clipped by 1 base and J by 7 bases; unmatched bases: 13. The CDR3 is CASSQVTGQAGLNEQFF. CDR3 coding DNA: TGTGCCAGCAGCCAAGTAACTGGACAGGCCGGACTGAATGAGCAGTTCTTC.

In its sample, this clone was seen a few times. V and J are TRBV7-8 and TRBJ2-5; a possible D gene is TRBD2 (5 bases). Germline V CDR1 and CDR2: SGHVS, FQNEAQ. The CDR3 has 15 amino acids. The ends were cut back, 2 bases at V and 7 bases at J, with 17 bases in the middle. In nucleotides, the CDR3 is TGTGCCAGCAGCTTACCAAATAGGAGGTCAGGGACCCAGTACTTC. Translated, it gives CASSLPNRRSGTQYF.

This clone was seen more than once but under ten times. The V gene is TRBV7-2, the J gene TRBJ1-5; tentatively, D is TRBD1 (6 bases). CDR3 length equals 13 residues. The V and J ends lost 5 bases and 7 bases respectively, with 12 bases between them. Germline-derived CDR1 and CDR2 are SGHTA and FQGNSA. In nucleotides, the CDR3 is TGTGCCAGCAGCACTACAGGGATCCAGCCCCAGCATTTT. This codes for CASSTTGIQPQHF.

The CDR3 region has the DNA TGCAGTGTCCCGGGGACAGTTAACTATGGCTACACCTTC. Its protein is CSVPGTVNYGYTF. The rearrangement links TRBV29-1 to TRBJ1-2; 7 positions match TRBD1. Germline V gene sequence: CDR1 SQVTM, CDR2 ANQGSEA. The CDR3 is made up of 13 amino acids.

This clone was found a few times. The chain carries TRBV5-4 and TRBJ2-7; TRBD1 matches 9 bases. The germline CDR1 and CDR2 sequences are SGHNT and YYREEE (reference sequence). Trimming cost V 0 bases and J 7 bases; bases outside gene matches: 11. The CDR3 totals 16 residues. CDR3 nucleotides: TGTGCCAGCAGCTTGGATCTCCGGGACAGGGATCGGGAGCAGTACTTC. It specifies CASSLDLRDRDREQYF.

This clone was detected only a few times. This chain connects TRBV29-1 to TRBJ1-4; D call uncertain. The CDR3 runs 11 residues. Germline CDR1 is SQVTM and CDR2 is ANQGSEA. V was shortened by 6 bases and J by 3 bases, with 5 bases between the two germline ends. The CDR3 coding sequence is TGCAGCGTGACGGCTAATGAAAAACTGTTTTTT. Its translation is CSVTANEKLFF.

Only a few counts were recorded for this clone. The V and J genes are TRBV27 and TRBJ2-5; D may be TRBD1 (6 bases). Looked up from germline, CDR1 is MNHEY and CDR2 is SMNVEV (reference sequence). The V and J ends lost 4 bases and 0 bases respectively, with 18 bases between them. The CDR3 has 17 residues. The CDR3 region has the DNA TGTGCCAGCAGTTCGGGGAGACAGGTTCCGTACCAAGAGACCCAGTACTTC. Its translation: CASSSGRQVPYQETQYF.

The rearrangement joins TRBV14 to TRBJ1-1; 9 bases agree with TRBD1. V was pared by 5 bases and J by 11 bases, with 6 bases of the junction left unmatched. Looked up from germline, CDR1 is SGHDN and CDR2 is FVKESK. The CDR3 length is 12 residues. CDR3 bases: TGTGCCAGCAGCTTGGGACAGGGAGAGGCTTTCTTT. It yields the protein CASSLGQGEAFF.

This clone turned up a few times. The genes are TRBV5-6 and TRBJ2-2; possibly TRBD1 or TRBD2 for D (5 bases each). Looked up from germline, CDR1 is SGHDT and CDR2 is YYEEEE. The CDR3 is 16 amino acids. Trimming took 2 bases from V and 2 from J, leaving 13 bases between them. The CDR3 is CASSLAGTGNTGELFF. CDR3 in DNA: TGTGCCAGCAGCTTAGCCGGGACGGGTAACACCGGGGAGCTGTTTTTT.

This clone turned up a few times. The chain uses TRBV5-4 and TRBJ2-5, with unresolved D. The V end was cut by 3 bases, the J end by 1 base, with 10 bases between. CDR1 SGHNT and CDR2 YYREEE come from the germline V gene (reference sequence). The CDR3 spans 14 residues. The CDR3 here is CASSSANFQETQYF. As DNA, the CDR3 is TGTGCCAGCAGCTCTGCTAATTTCCAAGAGACCCAGTACTTC.

V usage is TRBV10-3 and J usage is TRBJ2-1; no definite D call. CDR1 and CDR2 (germline): ENHRY, SYGVKD. V shed 4 bases and J shed 6 bases, with 13 bases lying between them. This CDR3 has 14 residues. The CDR3 loop reads CAISGTGLGNEQFF. CDR3 DNA sequence: TGTGCCATCAGTGGGACCGGTCTGGGCAATGAGCAGTTCTTC.

This chain joins TRBV6-6 and TRBJ1-1; weak D call: TRBD1 (5 bases). The CDR3 has 14 residues. The V end was cut by 7 bases, the J end by 1 base, with 13 bases between. CDR1 is MNHNY and CDR2 is SVGAGI in the germline V gene (reference sequence). CDR3 protein: CASTGFGGNTEAFF. The CDR3 bases are TGTGCCAGCACTGGGTTCGGGGGGAACACTGAAGCTTTCTTT.